This TCR beta chain derives from a study of cytomegalovirus exposure and HLA in healthy donors. Study-level findings and limits: In a later analysis, compared with equally common non-associated chains, HLA-associated beta chains were more expanded.

Germline V gene lookup returns CDR1 SGHNT and CDR2 YYREEE (reference sequence). Trimming at V came to 4 bases and at J to 0 bases, leaving 7 bases not matched to a gene. CDR3 length: 16 amino acids. The PCR contained 60 Vbeta and 13 Jbeta primers. Libraries were prepared by immunoSEQ multiplex PCR; TCRdb keeps only in-frame clonotypes and omits some of them. The sample has under 150,000 clones, 74% seen once. On this clone: Its antigen remains unknown.

This clonotype originated in a woman aged 40 to 55 in good health and CMV-seropositive. This chain connects TRBV5-4 to TRBJ1-3; TRBD1 matches 7 bases. Sequenced sample: PBMCs. The CDR3 DNA follows: TGTGCCAGCAGCAGAGGGGACAGCAACTCTGGAAACACCATATATTTT. This gives the protein CASSRGDSNSGNTIYF. Using reference TRBV5-4 and TRBJ1-3 for the parts outside the CDR3, the full variable domain is ETGVTQSPTHLIKTRGQQVTLRCSSQSGHNTVSWYQQALGQGPQFIFQYYREEENGRGNFPPRFSGLQFPNYSSELNVNALELDDSALYLCASSRGDSNSGNTIYFGEGSWLTVV.